These 2 T cell receptor beta chains originate from one sample sequenced in a study of cytomegalovirus exposure and HLA in healthy donors. Sequenced by immunoSEQ multiplex PCR; TCRdb stores in-frame clones only, minus some. The sample carries fewer than 300,000 clones, around 89% recorded once. The sequencing input was PBMCs. The source is a young woman in good health and CMV-seronegative.

This clone has just one count. The chain is built from TRBV7-3 and TRBJ2-1, with D possibly matching TRBD2 (6 bases). V lost 5 bases to trimming and J lost 9 bases, with 17 bases between them. The CDR3 extends over 14 amino acids. Germline CDR1 SGHTA, CDR2 FQGTGA. The CDR3 loop is CASSPPAVGGEQFF. In DNA, the CDR3 is TGTGCCAGCAGCCCGCCCGCCGTGGGGGGTGAGCAGTTCTTC. The whole variable domain, remainder taken from reference TRBV7-3 and TRBJ2-1, is GAGVSQTPSNKVTEKGKYVELRCDPISGHTALYWYRQSLGQGPEFLIYFQGTGAADDSGLPNDRFFAVRPEGSVSTLKIQRTERGDSAVYLCASSPPAVGGEQFFGPGTRLTVL.

The chain carries TRBV6-8 and TRBJ2-3; no reliable D call. Germline V gene sequence: CDR1 MNHGY, CDR2 SAAAGT. The CDR3 has 14 amino acids. V lost 9 bases to trimming and J lost 2 bases, with 15 bases between them. The CDR3 DNA reads as TGTGCCAGGTTCCCCCTAACCGTCACAGATACGCAGTATTTT. Its translation is CARFPLTVTDTQYF.